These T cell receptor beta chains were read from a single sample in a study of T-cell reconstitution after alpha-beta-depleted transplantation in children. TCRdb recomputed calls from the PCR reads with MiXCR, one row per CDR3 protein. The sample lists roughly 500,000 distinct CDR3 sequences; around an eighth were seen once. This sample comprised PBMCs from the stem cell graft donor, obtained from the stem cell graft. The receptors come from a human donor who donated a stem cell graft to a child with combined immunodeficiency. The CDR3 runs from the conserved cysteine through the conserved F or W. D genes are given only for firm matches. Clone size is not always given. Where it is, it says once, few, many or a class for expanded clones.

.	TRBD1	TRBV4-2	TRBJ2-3	TGTGCCAGCAGCCAAGAGGGGGCCGGGACAGGGGACACAGATACGCAGTATTTT	CASSQEGAGTGDTDTQYF
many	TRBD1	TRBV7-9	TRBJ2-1	TGTGCCAGCAGCCCCCCTTGGGGGGACAGGGGATACAATGAGCAGTTCTTC	CASSPPWGDRGYNEQFF
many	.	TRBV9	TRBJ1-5	TGTGCCAGCAGTGCCGGAGGCACAGGGACGAAGCCCCAGCATTTT	CASSAGGTGTKPQHF
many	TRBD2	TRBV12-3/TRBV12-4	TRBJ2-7	TGTGCCAGCAGTCCCGGACTAGCGGTTCCCTACGAGCAGTACTTC	CASSPGLAVPYEQYF
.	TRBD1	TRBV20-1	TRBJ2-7	TGCAGTGCTAGAGTCAGGGACAGGGTTTCCTACGAGCAGTACTTC	CSARVRDRVSYEQYF
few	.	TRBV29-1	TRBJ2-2	TGCAGCGTGAGGCAGGGGAGATCGACCGGGGAGCTGTTTTTT	CSVRQGRSTGELFF
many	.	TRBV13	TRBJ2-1	TGTGCCAGCAGCCCTCCAGACTCTGAGCAGTTCTTC	CASSPPDSEQFF
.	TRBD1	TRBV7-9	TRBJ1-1	TGTGCCAGCAGCCAAGGACAGGGGTACACTGAAGCTTTCTTT	CASSQGQGYTEAFF
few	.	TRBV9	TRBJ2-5	TGTGCCAGCAGCGTATCGAGGGAGAGGGGAGAGACCCAGTACTTC	CASSVSRERGETQYF
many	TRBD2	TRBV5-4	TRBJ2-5	TGTGCCAGCAGCTTGGAGCTAGCGGGGGGTCAAGAGACCCAGTACTTC	CASSLELAGGQETQYF
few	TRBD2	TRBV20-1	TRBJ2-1	TGCAGTGCTAGACTAGCGGGAGGGCCAAATGAGCAGTTCTTC	CSARLAGGPNEQFF
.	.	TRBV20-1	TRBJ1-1	TGCAGTGCTAGAGATAGGAAGGGGTGGGGCACTGAAGCTTTCTTT	CSARDRKGWGTEAFF
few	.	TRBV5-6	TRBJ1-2	TGTGCCAGCAGCGGCGCACAGGAACCCTATGGCTACACCTTC	CASSGAQEPYGYTF
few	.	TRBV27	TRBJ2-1	TGTGCCAGCAATGGGAGGAGCTCCTACAATGAGCAGTTCTTC	CASNGRSSYNEQFF
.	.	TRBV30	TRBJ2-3	TGTGCCTGCCTCGGTCCAGGGACAGATACGCAGTATTTT	CACLGPGTDTQYF
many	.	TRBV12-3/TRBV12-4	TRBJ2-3	TGTGCCAGCCGCCCGACGACGGGTACAGATACGCAGTATTTT	CASRPTTGTDTQYF
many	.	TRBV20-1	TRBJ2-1	TGCAGTGCTAGAGCCGGGACAAGTTCCTACAATGAGCAGTTCTTC	CSARAGTSSYNEQFF
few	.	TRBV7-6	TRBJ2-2	TGTGCCAGCAGTCCAATCCGGGGGTACACCGGGGAGCTGTTTTTT	CASSPIRGYTGELFF
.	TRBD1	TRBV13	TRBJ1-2	TGTGCCAGCAGCTTATTTGGAGGGACAGACTATGGCTACACCTTC	CASSLFGGTDYGYTF
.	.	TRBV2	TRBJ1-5	TGTGCCAGCAGTGAGTCCGACTTCGGGACTTTCAATCAGCCCCAGCATTTT	CASSESDFGTFNQPQHF
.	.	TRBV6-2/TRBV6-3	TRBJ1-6	TGTGCCAGCAGTTACTCGAAGACAGGATCCCCCTATAATTCACCCCTCCACTTT	CASSYSKTGSPYNSPLHF
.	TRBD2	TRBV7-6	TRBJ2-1	TGTGCCAGCAGCCCCTGGGCCGGGACTAGCGATTACAATGAGCAGTTCTTC	CASSPWAGTSDYNEQFF
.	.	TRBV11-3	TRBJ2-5	TGTGCCAGCAGCTTCGGCTTTGTGGAGACCCAGTACTTC	CASSFGFVETQYF
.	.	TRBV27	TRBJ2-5	TGTGCCAGCAGGCCCCTCCTAGAAGAGACCCAGTACTTC	CASRPLLEETQYF
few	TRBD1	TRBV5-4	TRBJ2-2	TGTGCCAGCAGCTTGGTACGGACAGGGTCCGGGGAGCTGTTTTTT	CASSLVRTGSGELFF
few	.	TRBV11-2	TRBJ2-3	TGTGCCAGCAGATTAGAAGGGGCTGGGGCAGATACGCAGTATTTT	CASRLEGAGADTQYF
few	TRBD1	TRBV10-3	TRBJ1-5	TGTGCCATCAGTAACAGGGGTAGCAATCAGCCCCAGCATTTT	CAISNRGSNQPQHF
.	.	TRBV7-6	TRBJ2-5	TGTGCCAGCAGTATGGGACCCCCACAAGAGACCCAGTACTTC	CASSMGPPQETQYF
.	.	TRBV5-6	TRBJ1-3	TGTGCCAGCAGTCGGGGACGGCCCAACCCGACAGCATATTTT	CASSRGRPNPTAYF
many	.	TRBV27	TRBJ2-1	TGTGCCAGCGGTTGGGAGCAGTTCTTC	CASGWEQFF
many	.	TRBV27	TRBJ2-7	TGTGCCAGCAGTTTATCTCCCCAGGTTGGCTACGAGCAGTACTTC	CASSLSPQVGYEQYF
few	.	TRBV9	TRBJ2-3	TGTGCCAGCAGCGTCCGTGGAGGCACAGATACGCAGTATTTT	CASSVRGGTDTQYF
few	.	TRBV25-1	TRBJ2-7	TGTGCCAGCAGTCCGACCGCGGGGTACTACGAGCAGTACTTC	CASSPTAGYYEQYF
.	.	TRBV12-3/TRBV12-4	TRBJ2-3	TGTGCCAGCAGTTTTATTCTAGGTATCCCATCGGATACGCAGTATTTT	CASSFILGIPSDTQYF
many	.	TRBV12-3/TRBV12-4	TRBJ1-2	TGTGCCAGCTCCAGGTCGAACTATGGCTACACCTTC	CASSRSNYGYTF
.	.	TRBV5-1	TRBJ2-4	TGCGCCAGCAGCGTCGGACTGGAGAAAAACATTCAGTACTTC	CASSVGLEKNIQYF
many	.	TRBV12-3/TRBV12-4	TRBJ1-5	TGTGCCAGCAGTTTAGGGCGGGGCAATCAGCCCCAGCATTTT	CASSLGRGNQPQHF
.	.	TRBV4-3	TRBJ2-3	TGCGCCAGCAGCCAAGAACTCAGGGTATCTACGCAGTATTTT	CASSQELRVSTQYF
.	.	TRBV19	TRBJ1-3	TGTGCCAGTAGTATGGCTGGAAACTCTGGAAACACCATATATTTT	CASSMAGNSGNTIYF
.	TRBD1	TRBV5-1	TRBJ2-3	TGCGCCAGCAGCGCGGGCAGGGGGTCAGATACGCAGTATTTT	CASSAGRGSDTQYF
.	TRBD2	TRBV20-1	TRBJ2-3	TGCAGTGCTAGTGTAGGCGGGGGATACACAGATACGCAGTATTTT	CSASVGGGYTDTQYF
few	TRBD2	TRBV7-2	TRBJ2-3	TGTGCCAGCAGCTCCTGGACTAGCGGCAAACTAAATACGCAGTATTTT	CASSSWTSGKLNTQYF
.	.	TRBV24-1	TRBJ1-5	TGTGCCACCAGTGATGTTAGCAATCAGCCCCAGCATTTT	CATSDVSNQPQHF
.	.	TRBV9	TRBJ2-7	TGTGCCAGCAGCGTAGCTGGGGGTGTAGCCTACGAGCAGTACTTC	CASSVAGGVAYEQYF
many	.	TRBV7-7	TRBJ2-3	TGTGCCAGCAGCCGGGGACAAAGTAGCACAGATACGCAGTATTTT	CASSRGQSSTDTQYF